Shown below are 31 T cell receptor beta chains from a single sample sequenced in a study of cytomegalovirus exposure and HLA in healthy donors. It was with 60 Vbeta and 13 Jbeta primers that the PCR ran. Method: immunoSEQ multiplex PCR; TCRdb's copy keeps in-frame clones and lacks some. Found here are 75,000 to 90,000 clones, roughly 75% of them singletons; the top ten hold around 4%. Sequenced sample: PBMCs. The origin of the receptors is a man in his 60s in good health and CMV-seronegative.

The chain employs TRBV19 and TRBJ1-2; unclear D gene. Germline V gives CDR1 LNHDA, CDR2 SQIVND (reference sequence). V was pared by 4 bases and J by 5 bases, with 11 bases between. The CDR3 contains 13 residues. The CDR3: CASSTRSGYGYTF. As DNA, the CDR3 is TGTGCCAGTAGTACTAGGAGCGGGTATGGCTACACCTTC. Filled out from reference TRBV19 and TRBJ1-2, the complete variable domain reads DGGITQSPKYLFRKEGQNVTLSCEQNLNHDAMYWYRQDPGQGLRLIYYSQIVNDFQKGDIAEGYSVSREKKESFPLTVTSAQKNPTAFYLCASSTRSGYGYTFGSGTRLTVV.

This chain uses TRBV10-1 with TRBJ2-3, with D perhaps matching TRBD2 (6 bases). Germline CDR1 is WNHNN and CDR2 is SYGVQD (reference sequence). This CDR3 region has 11 residues. For the CDR3, the DNA is TGCGCAACGGAGGGAACAGATACGCAGTATTTT. This gives the protein CATEGTDTQYF.

This clone was recorded a few times. V and J are TRBV9 and TRBJ1-4; D is undetermined. Germline CDR1 reads SGDLS; CDR2 reads YYNGEE. The CDR3 totals 15 residues. Trimming removed 4 bases from V and 0 bases from J, with 10 bases in between. The CDR3 protein is CASSPRLATNEKLFF. CDR3 nucleotide sequence: TGTGCCAGCAGCCCCCGACTGGCAACTAATGAAAAACTGTTTTTT.

CDR3 sequence reads: CAFPPGGEQYF. CDR3 in DNA: TGTGCCTTCCCCCCAGGGGGCGAGCAGTACTTC. J is TRBJ2-5 and V is TRBV10-3; 7 bases are a match to TRBD1. Matching the DNA end better, TRBJ2-7 makes the J call doubtful. The CDR3 is 11 residues long. CDR1 and CDR2 from the germline V gene are ENHRY and SYGVKD.

This rearrangement joins TRBV2 to TRBJ1-1; D unclear. The CDR3 runs to 13 residues. CDR1 is SNHLY, CDR2 FYNNEI, per germline. V gave up 6 bases and J gave up 5 bases, with 13 bases separating them. The CDR3, as DNA: TGTGCCAGCAGGCCCCCCGGCGGGACTGAAGCTTTCTTT. As protein: CASRPPGGTEAFF.

The chain employs TRBV4-2 and TRBJ2-2; maybe TRBD2 (5 bases). Trimming removed 2 bases at V and 7 bases at J, with 11 bases between. This CDR3 is built from 14 residues. CDR1 is LGHNA and CDR2 is YNFKEQ in the germline V gene. CDR3 sequence reads: CASSQIPGVGELFF. The CDR3 DNA reads TGTGCCAGCAGCCAAATCCCCGGGGTCGGGGAGCTGTTTTTT.

The chain links TRBV2 to TRBJ2-7; TRBD1 matches 8 bases. The length of the CDR3 is 14 residues. J lost 2 bases, V lost 2 bases, and 2 bases had no gene match. Germline V gene sequence: CDR1 SNHLY, CDR2 FYNNEI. CDR3: CASSENRGAYEQYV. For the CDR3, the DNA is TGTGCCAGCAGTGAAAACAGGGGGGCCTACGAGCAGTACGTC.

J is TRBJ1-2 and V is TRBV25-1, with D unresolved. With 2 bases removed from V and 4 bases from J, the gap between germline ends came to 2 bases. CDR1 and CDR2 (germline): MGHDK, SYGVNS. The CDR3 is 11 residues long. This CDR3 reads CASSELYGYTF. The CDR3 coding sequence is TGTGCCAGCAGTGAACTCTATGGCTACACCTTC.

The chain joins TRBV9 to TRBJ2-3; D is perhaps TRBD2 (6 bases). The CDR3 sequence is 15 residues long. The V gene lost 0 bases and the J gene lost 1 base, with 9 bases spanning the gap. Germline V lookup: CDR1 SGDLS, CDR2 YYNGEE. CDR3 nucleotide sequence: TGTGCCAGCAGCGTAGTGGGCGGGGGCACAGATACGCAGTATTTT. The encoded protein is CASSVVGGGTDTQYF.

The CDR3 sequence is CASTPGDRGTYEQYF. The CDR3 DNA reads TGTGCCAGTACGCCCGGGGACAGGGGAACCTACGAGCAGTACTTC. The chain combines TRBV19 with TRBJ2-7; 10 bases line up with TRBD1. CDR3 length equals 15 residues. J gave up 2 bases and V 7 bases, and 8 bases lay outside the gene matches. Germline lookup yields CDR1 LNHDA and CDR2 SQIVND (reference sequence).

Only a few counts were recorded for this clone. The chain couples TRBV9 to TRBJ2-3, with 8 bases matching TRBD2. V was pared by 2 bases and J by 4 bases, with 9 bases of the junction left unmatched. This CDR3 has 16 amino acids. The germline CDR1 and CDR2 sequences are SGDLS and YYNGEE. The CDR3 nucleotides read TGTGCCAGCAGCGTTACGCCGGGGGGGCGAGCAGATACGCAGTATTTT. Its protein is CASSVTPGGRADTQYF.

V usage is TRBV2 and J usage is TRBJ2-3; 8 nucleotides line up with TRBD2. V was pared by 7 bases and J by 4 bases, with 7 bases of the junction left unmatched. Looked up from germline, CDR1 is SNHLY and CDR2 is FYNNEI. This CDR3 is 14 amino acids long. Here the CDR3 reads CASTNPGGADTQYF. CDR3 sequence (DNA): TGTGCCAGCACCAATCCGGGGGGGGCAGATACGCAGTATTTT.

The chain combines TRBV21-1 with TRBJ1-6; the D call TRBD1 from the table was never checked on the DNA. TRBV21-1 is a pseudogene locus. The CDR3 length is 16 residues. In nucleotides, the CDR3 is TGTGCCAGCAGCAAAGAATGGGGACAGGGCCTTTCACCCCTCCACTTT. This translates into CASSKEWGQGLSPLHF.

The chain couples TRBV6-5 to TRBJ1-1; D remains unclear. Germline CDR1 MNHEY, CDR2 SVGAGI. The V and J ends lost 4 bases and 3 bases respectively, with 6 bases between them. The CDR3 totals 12 residues. The CDR3, as DNA: TGTGCCAGCAGTTTCCGGGACACTGAAGCTTTCTTT. Translation gives CASSFRDTEAFF.

This clone was counted a few times. This chain links TRBV4-1 with TRBJ2-7, with 10 bases identical to TRBD1. V trimming: 0 bases; J trimming: 1 base; junction bases outside the gene matches: 15. The CDR3 is 20 amino acids. Germline V gene data show CDR1 as MGHRA and CDR2 as YSYEKL. The CDR3 sequence: CASSQDSRTGGSILSYEQYF. The CDR3 coding sequence is TGCGCCAGCAGCCAAGATTCCCGGACAGGGGGGTCTATCCTTTCCTACGAGCAGTACTTC.

This sequence joins TRBV5-1 and TRBJ1-2, with 9 positions matching TRBD1. Germline loops: CDR1 SGHRS, CDR2 YFSETQ. V trimming: 2 bases; J trimming: 4 bases; junction bases outside the gene matches: 6. The CDR3 length is 15 residues. The CDR3 here is CASSFGQGRIYGYTF. The CDR3 DNA is TGCGCCAGCAGCTTCGGACAGGGGAGGATCTATGGCTACACCTTC.

This clone was seen a few times. The rearrangement joins TRBV4-2 to TRBJ1-1; TRBD1 might be the D (6 bases). CDR3 length equals 14 residues. Trimming left V 4 bases short and J 1 base short, with 10 bases between. Germline V gene lookup returns CDR1 LGHNA and CDR2 YNFKEQ. The CDR3, as DNA: TGTGCCAGCAGCCCCGGACAGTCGAACACTGAAGCTTTCTTT. Its translation is CASSPGQSNTEAFF.

At least ten counts were recorded for this clone. The chain links TRBV19 to TRBJ1-1; D possibly corresponds to TRBD1 (5 bases). Germline assignment: CDR1 LNHDA and CDR2 SQIVND (reference sequence). V lost 4 bases and J lost 5, with 14 bases in between. This CDR3 is built from 14 residues. In DNA form, the CDR3 reads TGTGCCAGTAGTACCCCAGGGTTAAGGACTGAAGCTTTCTTT. It specifies CASSTPGLRTEAFF.

This clone was seen only a few times. The DNA for the CDR3 is TGTGCCAGCATCCAAGGACTAGCGGTACCCTTATACAATGAGCAGTTCTTC. Amino acid sequence: CASIQGLAVPLYNEQFF. The rearrangement joins TRBV5-6 to TRBJ2-1, with 10 nucleotides matching TRBD2. The CDR3 loop spans 17 amino acids. Per germline, CDR1 SGHDT and CDR2 YYEEEE. Trimming took 6 bases from V and 4 from J; bases not matched to a gene: 13.

The chain links TRBV15 to TRBJ2-1, with 10 bases lining up with TRBD2. This CDR3 is built from 16 residues. Trimming at V came to 1 base and at J to 2 bases, leaving 2 bases not matched to a gene. The germline gives CDR1 LNHNV, CDR2 YYDKDF (reference sequence). The CDR3 DNA is TGTGCCACCAGCAGAGGGAGCGGGGGGGCCTACAATGAGCAGTTCTTC. Protein: CATSRGSGGAYNEQFF.

This chain links TRBV5-1 with TRBJ2-2, with 8 bases fitting TRBD2. J was trimmed by 4 bases and V by 1 base; bases with no gene match: 6. This CDR3 spans 16 amino acids. Germline V gene data show CDR1 as SGHRS and CDR2 as YFSETQ. Written as DNA, the CDR3 is TGCGCCAGCAGCTTGACCAGCGGGGGCTCCACCGGGGAGCTGTTTTTT. Residues: CASSLTSGGSTGELFF.

The CDR3 sequence is CASSYSGGLRDTQYF. CDR3 sequence (DNA): TGTGCCAGCAGTTACTCGGGTGGATTGAGGGATACGCAGTATTTT. This sequence joins TRBV6-5 and TRBJ2-3; D is unclear. Per germline, CDR1 MNHEY and CDR2 SVGAGI. This CDR3 has 15 residues. Trimming removed 0 bases at V and 6 bases at J, with 13 bases between.

J is TRBJ2-5 and V is TRBV11-2; 8 nucleotides line up with TRBD1. V gave up 1 base and J gave up 5 bases; unmatched junction bases: 6. This CDR3 comprises 15 residues. Looked up from germline, CDR1 is SGHAT and CDR2 is FQNNGV. This CDR3 is CASSLAPGQVETQYF. CDR3 nucleotides: TGTGCCAGCAGCTTAGCTCCGGGACAGGTGGAGACCCAGTACTTC.

This chain uses TRBV19 with TRBJ2-5, with 10 bases aligning to TRBD2. The junction had 23 bases not matched to a gene; V was cut back by 6 bases and J by 7 bases. Germline CDR1 and CDR2: LNHDA and SQIVND (reference sequence). This CDR3 contains 19 residues. The DNA of the CDR3 is TGTGCCAGTAGCAATAAGGGACTAGCGCCTCCCCTCCCACTGGCGACCCAGTACTTC. Translating it yields CASSNKGLAPPLPLATQYF.

The table lists this clone with a count of one. The CDR3 nucleotides read TGTGCCTGGAACCTAGCGGGAGCCCCCTCCTACAATGAGCAGTTCTTC. This translates into CAWNLAGAPSYNEQFF. The rearrangement links TRBV30 to TRBJ2-1; TRBD2 aligns across 10 bases. V trimming: 4 bases; J trimming: 0 bases; junction bases outside the gene matches: 6. The CDR3 consists of 16 residues. CDR1 GTSNPN and CDR2 SVGIG come from the germline V gene (reference sequence).

The chain uses TRBV13 and TRBJ2-5; 7 bases match TRBD1. Near its end, the DNA agrees better with TRBJ2-7, so the J call may be wrong. The CDR3 runs to 15 residues. CDR1 is PRHDT, CDR2 FYEKMQ, per germline (reference sequence). In nucleotides, the CDR3 is TGTGCCAGCAGCTTAGCACAGGGGTACCCCTACGAGCAGTACTTC. This sequence encodes CASSLAQGYPYEQYF.

The J gene is TRBJ1-3, the V gene TRBV30, with D possibly matching TRBD1 (5 bases). In germline, CDR1 is GTSNPN, CDR2 SVGIG (reference sequence). The CDR3 runs to 15 residues. Trimming took 2 bases from V and 2 from J, leaving 13 bases between them. CDR3 residues: CAWSRDSPPGNTIYF. CDR3 nucleotide sequence: TGTGCCTGGAGTCGCGACAGTCCCCCTGGAAACACCATATATTTT.

This sequence joins TRBV5-1 and TRBJ2-3, with D possibly TRBD2 on 6 matching bases. The CDR3 spans 14 residues. With 5 bases removed from V and 0 bases from J, the gap between germline ends came to 10 bases. Germline CDR1 SGHRS, CDR2 YFSETQ. The CDR3, as DNA: TGCGCCAGCAGGACGGGGGAGAGCACAGATACGCAGTATTTT. Its translation is CASRTGESTDTQYF. Filled out from reference TRBV5-1 and TRBJ2-3, the complete variable domain reads KAGVTQTPRYLIKTRGQQVTLSCSPISGHRSVSWYQQTPGQGLQFLFEYFSETQRNKGNFPGRFSGRQFSNSRSEMNVSTLELGDSALYLCASRTGESTDTQYFGPGTRLTVL.

This sequence joins TRBV4-2 and TRBJ2-1, with a possible D match to TRBD2 (6 bases). The CDR3 sequence is 12 residues long. Looked up from germline, CDR1 is LGHNA and CDR2 is YNFKEQ. V gave up 5 bases and J gave up 8 bases, with 10 bases separating them. CDR3 in amino acids: CASSGGTHEQFF. The CDR3 nucleotides are TGTGCCAGCAGCGGAGGGACGCATGAGCAGTTCTTC.

The rearrangement uses TRBV6-5 and TRBJ1-3; D is uncertain. Germline V gene lookup returns CDR1 MNHEY and CDR2 SVGAGI. CDR3 size: 13 residues. V was shortened by 0 bases and J by 7 bases, with 7 bases between the two germline ends. Here the CDR3 reads CASSYSTRNTIYF. The CDR3 DNA is TGTGCCAGCAGTTACTCCACCAGGAACACCATATATTTT.

The sample holds a few counts of this clone. This chain connects TRBV6-1 to TRBJ2-7; 9 nucleotides line up with TRBD2. In germline, CDR1 is MNHNS, CDR2 SASEGT. The V gene end was trimmed by 6 bases and the J gene end by 4 bases; junction bases not matched to a gene: 10. The CDR3 has 15 amino acids. CDR3 nucleotide sequence: TGTGCCAGCAGGTTGGGACTAGCCGCGTCATACGAGCAGTACTTC. Residues: CASRLGLAASYEQYF.